This T cell receptor (beta chain) emerged from a study of type 1 regulatory T cells (dated by TCRdb to 2020 to 2023). Notes on the research overall: The study characterized an in vitro protocol that generated a Tr1-enriched, alloantigen-specific CD4 T cell product named T-allo10. T-allo10 was being evaluated clinically in patients with hematological malignancies who were receiving allogeneic hematopoietic stem cell transplantation. Summary of the overall study and its limitations: Tr1 cells showed a more restricted TCR repertoire than non-Tr1 cells, which the study interpreted as alloantigen-induced clonal expansion.

About this clonotype: Its antigen is unknown. It has no much larger one-base neighbor in the sample; base qualities were not kept.

According to the germline V gene, CDR1 reads SGDLS and CDR2 reads YYNGEE. The germline V and J ends show losses of 4 bases and 2 bases respectively, and no gene match explains 5 bases of the junction. The CDR3, from cysteine to phenylalanine, totals 15 residues. Just the 45-base CDR3 DNA is kept, in frame starting at base 1. Sequencing used an Illumina MiSeq. The raw public reads went through TCRdb reprocessing: fastp at Q25, MiXCR clone calling, in-frame beta chains kept. Duplicate CDR3 protein sequences are folded into a single record with the most common DNA and genes. This sample gives about 65,000 distinct CDR3 sequences in total; about 50% of them show up just once. The ten top clones hold about 2% of the sample.

Sequenced input: cultured non-Tr1 T cells, either the whole culture or a sorted T cell fraction (not recorded which). The meaning of the sample's cell subset or site label: non-Tr1 population from the T-allo10 product. The sequence derives from a human donor in good health. Recombination linked TRBV9 to TRBJ2-1; 8 bases in between match TRBD1. This receptor has the CDR3 CASSPRDRPYNEQFF. The nucleotide sequence reads TGTGCCAGCAGCCCCCGGGACAGGCCCTACAATGAGCAGTTCTTC.